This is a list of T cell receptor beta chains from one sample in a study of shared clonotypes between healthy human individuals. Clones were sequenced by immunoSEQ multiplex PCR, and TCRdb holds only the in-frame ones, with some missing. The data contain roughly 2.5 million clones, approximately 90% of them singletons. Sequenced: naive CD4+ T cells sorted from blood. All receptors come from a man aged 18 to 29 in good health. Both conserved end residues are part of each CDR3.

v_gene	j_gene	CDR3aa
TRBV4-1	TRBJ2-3	CASRLRLADTDTQYF
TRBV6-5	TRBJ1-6	CASSSGSYNSPLHF
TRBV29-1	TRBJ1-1	CSVLETRREAFF
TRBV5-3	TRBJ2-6	CARPGPGQLLSGANVLTF
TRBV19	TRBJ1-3	CASSIQSGNTIYF
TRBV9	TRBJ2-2	CASSVVRDGGLGGTGELFF
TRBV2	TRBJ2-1	CASKEEAGPYNEQFF
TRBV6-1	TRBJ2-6	CASSAGTGGEVGANVLTF
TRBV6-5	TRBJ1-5	CASRPTGGLNQPQHF
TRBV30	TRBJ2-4	CAWSPLAGGPLAKNIQYF
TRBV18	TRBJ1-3	CASSPGQGSAGNTIYF
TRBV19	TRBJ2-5	CASRRHNQETQYF
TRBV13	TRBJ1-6	CASAWGGTYNSPLHF
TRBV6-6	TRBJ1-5	CASSLSRNQPQHF
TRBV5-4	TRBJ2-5	CASSSPRGMGTEETQYF
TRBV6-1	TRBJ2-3	CASSETTGASGGTDTQYF
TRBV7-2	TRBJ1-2	CASSLRYGYTF
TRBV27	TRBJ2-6	CASSSQGLGANVLTF
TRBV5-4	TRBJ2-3	CASSLLQPLLETDTQYF
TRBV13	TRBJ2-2	CASSLPDRDTGELFF